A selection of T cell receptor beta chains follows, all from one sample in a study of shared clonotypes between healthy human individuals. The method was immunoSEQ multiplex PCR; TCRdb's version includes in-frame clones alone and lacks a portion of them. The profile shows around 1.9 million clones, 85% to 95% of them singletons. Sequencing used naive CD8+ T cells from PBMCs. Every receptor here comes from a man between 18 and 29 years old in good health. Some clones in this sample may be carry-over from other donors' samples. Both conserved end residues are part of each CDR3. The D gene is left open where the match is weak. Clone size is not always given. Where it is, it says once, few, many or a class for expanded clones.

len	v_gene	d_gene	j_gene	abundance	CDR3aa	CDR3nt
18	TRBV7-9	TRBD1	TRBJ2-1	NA	CASSLSRYGTGGYNEQFF	TGTGCCAGCAGCTTATCTAGGTACGGGACAGGGGGATACAATGAGCAGTTCTTC
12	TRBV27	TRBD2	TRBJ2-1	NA	CASSLAGVEQFF	TGTGCCAGCAGTTTAGCGGGAGTTGAGCAGTTCTTC
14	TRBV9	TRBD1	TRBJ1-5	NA	CASSVGAGGQPQHF	TGTGCCAGCAGCGTAGGGGCAGGGGGTCAGCCCCAGCATTTT
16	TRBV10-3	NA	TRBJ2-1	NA	CAATGGEESSYNEQFF	TGTGCCGCCACCGGAGGCGAGGAGAGCTCCTACAATGAGCAGTTCTTC
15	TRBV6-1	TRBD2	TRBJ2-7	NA	CASSVEWTRPYEQYF	TGTGCCAGCAGCGTGGAATGGACTAGGCCCTACGAGCAGTACTTC
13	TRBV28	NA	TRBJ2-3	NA	CASSLPFTDTQYF	TGTGCCAGCAGTTTACCGTTCACAGATACGCAGTATTTT
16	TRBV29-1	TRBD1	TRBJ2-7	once	CSVGRTDRVVPYEQYF	TGCAGCGTTGGTAGAACTGACAGGGTGGTTCCCTACGAGCAGTACTTC
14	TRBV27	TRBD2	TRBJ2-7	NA	CASSTAGGPYEQYF	TGTGCCAGCAGTACTGCGGGAGGGCCCTACGAGCAGTACTTC
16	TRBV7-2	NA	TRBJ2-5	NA	CASSWGPGLDGETQYF	TGTGCCAGCAGCTGGGGCCCAGGGCTAGATGGGGAGACCCAGTACTTC
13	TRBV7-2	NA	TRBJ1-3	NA	CASSFTFGDTIYF	TGTGCCAGCAGCTTTACCTTCGGAGACACCATATATTTT
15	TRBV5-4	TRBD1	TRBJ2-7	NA	CASSPGQGATYEQYF	TGTGCCAGCAGCCCAGGACAGGGGGCGACCTACGAGCAGTACTTC
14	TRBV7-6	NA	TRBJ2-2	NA	CASSFLENTGELFF	TGTGCCAGCAGCTTCCTAGAGAACACCGGGGAGCTGTTTTTT
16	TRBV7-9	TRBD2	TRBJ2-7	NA	CASSSSGGGPTYEQYF	TGTGCCAGCAGCTCTAGCGGGGGAGGCCCCACCTACGAGCAGTACTTC
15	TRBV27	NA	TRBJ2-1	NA	CASSLAPLTYNEQFF	TGTGCCAGCAGTTTAGCTCCTCTGACCTACAATGAGCAGTTCTTC
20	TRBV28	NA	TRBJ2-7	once	CASSFLIGSTSTRSSYEQYF	TGTGCCAGCAGTTTCTTAATTGGGTCCACATCGACCCGGAGCTCCTACGAGCAGTACTTC
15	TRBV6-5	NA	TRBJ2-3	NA	CASSSGGPNSDTQYF	TGTGCCAGCAGTTCGGGCGGGCCTAACAGCGATACGCAGTATTTT
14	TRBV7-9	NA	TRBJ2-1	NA	CASSTRPANNEQFF	TGTGCCAGCAGCACCCGCCCAGCCAACAATGAGCAGTTCTTC
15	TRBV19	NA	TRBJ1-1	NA	CASSTRREINTEAFF	TGTGCCAGTAGTACCCGGAGGGAAATTAACACTGAAGCTTTCTTT
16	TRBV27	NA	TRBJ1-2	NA	CASSSVRGGFNYGYTF	TGTGCCAGCAGTTCCGTCAGGGGAGGATTTAACTATGGCTACACCTTC
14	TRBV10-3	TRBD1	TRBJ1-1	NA	CAISGVTGASEAFF	TGTGCCATCAGTGGAGTAACAGGGGCTTCTGAAGCTTTCTTT
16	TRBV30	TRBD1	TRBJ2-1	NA	CAWSAGQGRTYNEQFF	TGTGCCTGGAGCGCTGGACAGGGGAGGACCTACAATGAGCAGTTCTTC
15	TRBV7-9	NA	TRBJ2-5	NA	CASSSRPEDQETQYF	TGTGCCAGCAGCTCCAGACCGGAGGATCAAGAGACCCAGTACTTC
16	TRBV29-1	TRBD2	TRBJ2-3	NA	CSAALAGGIFTDTQYF	TGCAGCGCCGCTCTAGCGGGAGGGATCTTCACAGATACGCAGTATTTT
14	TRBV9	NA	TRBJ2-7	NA	CASSVGGGNYEQYF	TGTGCCAGCAGCGTAGGGGGCGGGAACTACGAGCAGTACTTC
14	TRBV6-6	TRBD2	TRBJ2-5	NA	CASSSHPGGETQYF	TGTGCCAGCAGTTCCCACCCCGGGGGGGAGACCCAGTACTTC
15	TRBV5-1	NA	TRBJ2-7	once	CASSPMRALGEEQYF	TGCGCCAGCAGCCCAATGCGAGCCTTGGGGGAGGAGCAGTACTTC
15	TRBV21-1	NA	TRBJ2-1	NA	CASSKVWDSYNEQFF	TGTGCCAGCAGCAAAGTGTGGGATTCCTACAATGAGCAGTTCTTC
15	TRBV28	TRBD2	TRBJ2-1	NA	CASSYPRLAGVTQFF	TGTGCCAGCAGTTACCCCAGACTAGCGGGAGTAACCCAGTTCTTC